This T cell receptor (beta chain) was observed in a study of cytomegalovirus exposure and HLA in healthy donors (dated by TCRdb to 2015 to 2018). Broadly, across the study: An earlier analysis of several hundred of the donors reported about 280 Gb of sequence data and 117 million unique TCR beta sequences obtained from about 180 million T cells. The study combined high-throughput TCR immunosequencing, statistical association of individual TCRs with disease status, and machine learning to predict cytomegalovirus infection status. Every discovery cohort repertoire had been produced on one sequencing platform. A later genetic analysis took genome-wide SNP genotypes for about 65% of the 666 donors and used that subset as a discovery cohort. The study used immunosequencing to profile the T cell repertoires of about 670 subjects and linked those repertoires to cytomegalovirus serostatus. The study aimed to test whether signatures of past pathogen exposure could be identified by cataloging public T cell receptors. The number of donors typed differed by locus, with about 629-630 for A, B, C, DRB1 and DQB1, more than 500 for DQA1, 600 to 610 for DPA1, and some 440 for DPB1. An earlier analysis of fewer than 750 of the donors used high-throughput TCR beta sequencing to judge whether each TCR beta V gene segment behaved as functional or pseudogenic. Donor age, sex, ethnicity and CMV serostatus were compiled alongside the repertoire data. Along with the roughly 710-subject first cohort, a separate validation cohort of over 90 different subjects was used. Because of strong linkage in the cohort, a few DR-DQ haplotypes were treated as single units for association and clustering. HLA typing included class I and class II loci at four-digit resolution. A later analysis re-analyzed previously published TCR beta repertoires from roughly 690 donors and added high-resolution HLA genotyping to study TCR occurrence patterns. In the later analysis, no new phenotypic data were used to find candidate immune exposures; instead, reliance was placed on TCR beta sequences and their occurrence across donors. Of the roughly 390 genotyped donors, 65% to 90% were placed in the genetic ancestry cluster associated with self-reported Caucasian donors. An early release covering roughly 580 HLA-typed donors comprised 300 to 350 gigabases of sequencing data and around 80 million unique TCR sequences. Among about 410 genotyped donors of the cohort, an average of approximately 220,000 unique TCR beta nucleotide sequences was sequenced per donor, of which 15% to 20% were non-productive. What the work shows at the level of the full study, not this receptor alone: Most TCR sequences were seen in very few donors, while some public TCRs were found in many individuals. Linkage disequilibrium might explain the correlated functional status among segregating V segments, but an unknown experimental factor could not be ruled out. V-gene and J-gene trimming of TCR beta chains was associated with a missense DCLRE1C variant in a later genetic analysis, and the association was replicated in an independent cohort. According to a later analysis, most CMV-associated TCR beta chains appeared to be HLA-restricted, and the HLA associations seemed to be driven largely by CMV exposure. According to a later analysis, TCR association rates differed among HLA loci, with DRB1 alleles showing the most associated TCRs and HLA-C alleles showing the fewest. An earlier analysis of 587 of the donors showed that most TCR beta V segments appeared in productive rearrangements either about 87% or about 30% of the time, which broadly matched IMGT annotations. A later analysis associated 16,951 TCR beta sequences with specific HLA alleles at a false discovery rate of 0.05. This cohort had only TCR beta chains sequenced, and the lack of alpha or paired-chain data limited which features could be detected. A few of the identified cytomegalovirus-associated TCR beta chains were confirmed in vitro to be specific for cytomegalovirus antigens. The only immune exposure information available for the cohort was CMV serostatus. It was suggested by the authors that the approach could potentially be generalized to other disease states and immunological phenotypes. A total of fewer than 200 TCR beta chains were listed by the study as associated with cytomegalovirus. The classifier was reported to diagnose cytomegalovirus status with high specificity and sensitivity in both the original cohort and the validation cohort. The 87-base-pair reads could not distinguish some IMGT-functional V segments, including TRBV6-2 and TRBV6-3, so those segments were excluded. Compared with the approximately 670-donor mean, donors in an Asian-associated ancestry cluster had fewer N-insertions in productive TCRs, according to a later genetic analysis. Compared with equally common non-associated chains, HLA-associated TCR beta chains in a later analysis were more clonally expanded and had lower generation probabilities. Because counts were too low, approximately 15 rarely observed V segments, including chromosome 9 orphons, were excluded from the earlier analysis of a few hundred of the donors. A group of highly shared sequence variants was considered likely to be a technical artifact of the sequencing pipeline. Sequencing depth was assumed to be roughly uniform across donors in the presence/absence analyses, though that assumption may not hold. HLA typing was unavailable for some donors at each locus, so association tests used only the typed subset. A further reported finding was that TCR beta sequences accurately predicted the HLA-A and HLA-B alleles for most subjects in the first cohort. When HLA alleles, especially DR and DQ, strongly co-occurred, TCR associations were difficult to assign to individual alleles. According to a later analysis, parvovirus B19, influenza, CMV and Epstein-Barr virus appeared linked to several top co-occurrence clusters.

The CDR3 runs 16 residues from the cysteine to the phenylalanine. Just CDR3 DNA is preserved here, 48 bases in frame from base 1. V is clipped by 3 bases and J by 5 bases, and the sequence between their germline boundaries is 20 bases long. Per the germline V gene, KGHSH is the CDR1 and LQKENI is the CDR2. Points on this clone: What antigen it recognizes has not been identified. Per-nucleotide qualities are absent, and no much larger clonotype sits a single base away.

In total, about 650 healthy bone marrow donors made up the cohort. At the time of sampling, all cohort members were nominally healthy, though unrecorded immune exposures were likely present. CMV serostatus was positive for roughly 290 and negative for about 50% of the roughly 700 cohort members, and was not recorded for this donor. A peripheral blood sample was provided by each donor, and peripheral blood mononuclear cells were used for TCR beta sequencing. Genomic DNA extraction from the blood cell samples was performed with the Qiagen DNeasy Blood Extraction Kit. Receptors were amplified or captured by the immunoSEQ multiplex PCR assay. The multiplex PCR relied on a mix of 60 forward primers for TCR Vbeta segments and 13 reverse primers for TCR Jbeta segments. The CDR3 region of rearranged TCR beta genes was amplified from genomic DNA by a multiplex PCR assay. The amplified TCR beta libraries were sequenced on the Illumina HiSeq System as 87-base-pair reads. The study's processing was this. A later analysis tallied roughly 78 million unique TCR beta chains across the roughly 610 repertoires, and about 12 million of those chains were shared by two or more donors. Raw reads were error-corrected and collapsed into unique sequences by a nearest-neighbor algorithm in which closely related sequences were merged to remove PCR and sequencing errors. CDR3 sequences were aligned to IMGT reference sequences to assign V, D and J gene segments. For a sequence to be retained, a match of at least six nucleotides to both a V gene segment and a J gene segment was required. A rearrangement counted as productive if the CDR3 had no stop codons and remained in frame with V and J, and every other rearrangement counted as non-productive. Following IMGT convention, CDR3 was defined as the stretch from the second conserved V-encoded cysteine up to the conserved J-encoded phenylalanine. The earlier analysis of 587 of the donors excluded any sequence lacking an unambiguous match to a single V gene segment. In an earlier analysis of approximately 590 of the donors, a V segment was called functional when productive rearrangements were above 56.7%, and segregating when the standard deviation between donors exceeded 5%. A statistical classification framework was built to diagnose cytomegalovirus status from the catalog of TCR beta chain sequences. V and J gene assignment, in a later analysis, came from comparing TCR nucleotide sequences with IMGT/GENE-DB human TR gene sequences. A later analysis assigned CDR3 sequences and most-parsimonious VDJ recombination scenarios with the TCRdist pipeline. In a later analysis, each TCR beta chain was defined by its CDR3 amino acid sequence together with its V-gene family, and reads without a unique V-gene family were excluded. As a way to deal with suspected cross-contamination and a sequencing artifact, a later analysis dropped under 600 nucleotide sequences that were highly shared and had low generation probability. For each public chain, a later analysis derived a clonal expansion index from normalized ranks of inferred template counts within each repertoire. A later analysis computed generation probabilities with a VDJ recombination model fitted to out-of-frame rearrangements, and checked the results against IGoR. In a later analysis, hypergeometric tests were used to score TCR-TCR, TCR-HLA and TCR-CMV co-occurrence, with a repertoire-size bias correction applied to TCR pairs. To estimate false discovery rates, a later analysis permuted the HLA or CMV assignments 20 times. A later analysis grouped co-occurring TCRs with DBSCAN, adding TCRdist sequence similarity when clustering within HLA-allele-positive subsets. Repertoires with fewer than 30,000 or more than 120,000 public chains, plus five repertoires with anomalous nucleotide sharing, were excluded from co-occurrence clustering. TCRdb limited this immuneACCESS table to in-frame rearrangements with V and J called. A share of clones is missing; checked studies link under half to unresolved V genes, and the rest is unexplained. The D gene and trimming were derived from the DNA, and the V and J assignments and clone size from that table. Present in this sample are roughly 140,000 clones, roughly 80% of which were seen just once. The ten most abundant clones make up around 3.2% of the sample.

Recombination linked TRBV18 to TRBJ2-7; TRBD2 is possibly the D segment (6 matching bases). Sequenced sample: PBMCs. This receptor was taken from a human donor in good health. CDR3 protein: CASSPLTQGGPDEQYF. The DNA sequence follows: TGTGCCAGCTCACCTCTTACGCAGGGAGGCCCGGACGAGCAGTACTTC.